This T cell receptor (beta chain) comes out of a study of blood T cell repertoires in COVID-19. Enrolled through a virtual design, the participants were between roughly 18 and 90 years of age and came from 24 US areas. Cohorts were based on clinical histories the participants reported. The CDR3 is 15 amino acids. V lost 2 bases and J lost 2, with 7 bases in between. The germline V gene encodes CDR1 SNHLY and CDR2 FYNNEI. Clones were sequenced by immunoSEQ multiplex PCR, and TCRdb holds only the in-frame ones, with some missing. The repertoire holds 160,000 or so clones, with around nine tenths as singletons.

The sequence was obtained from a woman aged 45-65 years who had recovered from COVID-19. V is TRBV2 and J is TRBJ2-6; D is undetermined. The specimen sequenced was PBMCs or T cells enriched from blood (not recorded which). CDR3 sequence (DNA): TGTGCCAGCAGTGAACCGGGTACTGGGGCCAACGTCCTGACTTTC. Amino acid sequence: CASSEPGTGANVLTF.